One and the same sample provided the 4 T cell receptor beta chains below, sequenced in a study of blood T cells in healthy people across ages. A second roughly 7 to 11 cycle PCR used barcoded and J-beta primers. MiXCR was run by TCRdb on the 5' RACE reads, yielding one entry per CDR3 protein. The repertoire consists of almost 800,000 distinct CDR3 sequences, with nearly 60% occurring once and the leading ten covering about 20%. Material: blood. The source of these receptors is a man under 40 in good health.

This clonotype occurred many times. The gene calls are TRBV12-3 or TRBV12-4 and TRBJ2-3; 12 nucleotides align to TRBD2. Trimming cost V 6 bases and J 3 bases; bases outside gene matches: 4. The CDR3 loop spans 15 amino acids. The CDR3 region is CASRLAGGRTDTQYF. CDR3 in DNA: TGTGCCAGCAGGCTAGCGGGAGGGCGTACAGATACGCAGTATTTT.

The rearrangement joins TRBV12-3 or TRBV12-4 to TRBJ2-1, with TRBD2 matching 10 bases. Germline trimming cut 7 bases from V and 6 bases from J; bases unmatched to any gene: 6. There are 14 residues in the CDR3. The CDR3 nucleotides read TGTGCCAGCATCAAGCGGGAGGGCCTCAATGAGCAGTTCTTC. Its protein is CASIKREGLNEQFF.

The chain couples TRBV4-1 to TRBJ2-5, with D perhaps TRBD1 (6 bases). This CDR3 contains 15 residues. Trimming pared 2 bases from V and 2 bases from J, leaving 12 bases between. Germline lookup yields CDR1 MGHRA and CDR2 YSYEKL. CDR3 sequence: CASSQSTGIQETQYF. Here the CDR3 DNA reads TGCGCCAGCAGCCAATCAACAGGGATTCAAGAGACCCAGTACTTC.

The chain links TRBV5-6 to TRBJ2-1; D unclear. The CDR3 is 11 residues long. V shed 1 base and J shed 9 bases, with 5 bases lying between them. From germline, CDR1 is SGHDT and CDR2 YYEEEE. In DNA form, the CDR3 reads TGTGCCAGCAGCTTGTTGACTGAGCAGTTCTTC. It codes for CASSLLTEQFF.